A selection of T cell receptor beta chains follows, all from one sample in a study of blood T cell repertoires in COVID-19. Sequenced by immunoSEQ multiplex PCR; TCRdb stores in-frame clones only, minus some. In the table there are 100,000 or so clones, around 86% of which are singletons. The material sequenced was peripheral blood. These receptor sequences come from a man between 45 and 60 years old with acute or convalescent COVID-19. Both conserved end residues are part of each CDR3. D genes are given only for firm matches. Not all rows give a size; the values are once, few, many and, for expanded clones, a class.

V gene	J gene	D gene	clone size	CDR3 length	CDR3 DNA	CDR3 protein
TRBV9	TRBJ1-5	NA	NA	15	TGTGCCAGCAGCGTAGGAGGGACACTAAATCAGCCCCAGCATTTT	CASSVGGTLNQPQHF
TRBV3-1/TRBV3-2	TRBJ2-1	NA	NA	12	TGTGCCAGCAGCGTCCTAGCTTACGAGCAGTTCTTC	CASSVLAYEQFF
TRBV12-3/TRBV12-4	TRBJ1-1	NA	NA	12	TGTGCCAGCAGTATCAGGGTTACTGAAGCTTTCTTT	CASSIRVTEAFF
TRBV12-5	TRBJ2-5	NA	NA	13	TGTGCTAGTGGTTCCCAGGGGAAAGAGACCCAGTACTTC	CASGSQGKETQYF
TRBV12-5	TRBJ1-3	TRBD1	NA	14	TGTGCTAGTGGCTGGGACAGGGCTGGAAACACCATATATTTT	CASGWDRAGNTIYF
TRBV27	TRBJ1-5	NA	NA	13	TGTGCCAGCAGTTATAGTAGCAATCAGCCCCAGCATTTT	CASSYSSNQPQHF
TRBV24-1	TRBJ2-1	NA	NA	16	TGTGCCACCAGTGATTTTTCAGGGGAAAGCTACAATGAGCAGTTCTTC	CATSDFSGESYNEQFF
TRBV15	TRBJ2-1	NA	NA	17	TGTGCCACCAGCATTCCCCAGCCGCGGGGGCCTTACAATGAGCAGTTCTTC	CATSIPQPRGPYNEQFF
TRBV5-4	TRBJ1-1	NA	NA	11	TGTGCCAGCACCTTCGACACTGAAGCTTTCTTT	CASTFDTEAFF
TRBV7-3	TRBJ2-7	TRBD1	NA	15	TGTGCCAGCAGCTTGGGGGACAGGCGGTCGGACGAGCAGTACTTC	CASSLGDRRSDEQYF
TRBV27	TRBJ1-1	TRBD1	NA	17	TGTGCCAGCAGTTTATCAAATACAGGGGCCCCCTACACTGAAGCTTTCTTT	CASSLSNTGAPYTEAFF
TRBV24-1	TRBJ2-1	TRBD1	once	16	TGTGCCACCAGTGACACCGGGACAGGGGGCACGGGGGAGCAGTTCTTC	CATSDTGTGGTGEQFF
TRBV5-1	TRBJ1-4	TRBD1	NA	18	TGCGCCAGCAGCATGGGACAGGGGGCGATAACCGTCAATGAAAAACTGTTTTTT	CASSMGQGAITVNEKLFF
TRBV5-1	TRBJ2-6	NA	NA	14	TGCGCCAGCAGCTCGTCCTCTGGGGCCAACGTCCTGACTTTC	CASSSSSGANVLTF
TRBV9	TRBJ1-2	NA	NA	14	TGTGCCAGCAGCGTAGTCGAAGGGGCAGGTGGCTACACCTTC	CASSVVEGAGGYTF
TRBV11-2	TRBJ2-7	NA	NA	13	TGTGCCAGCAGCATACGAGACAGCTACGAGCAGTACTTC	CASSIRDSYEQYF
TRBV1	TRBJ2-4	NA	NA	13	TGCACCAGCAGCCAAGATAGAAAAAACATTCAGTACTTC	CTSSQDRKNIQYF
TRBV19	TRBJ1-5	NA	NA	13	TGTGCCAGTAGTCCACAGGGACATCAGCCCCAGCATTTT	CASSPQGHQPQHF
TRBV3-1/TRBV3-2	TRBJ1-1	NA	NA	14	TGTGCCAGCAGCCAGTCATGGACTAACACTGAAGCTTTCTTT	CASSQSWTNTEAFF
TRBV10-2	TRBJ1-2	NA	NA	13	TGCGCCAGCTCGAGTAACCCTAACTATGGCTACACCTTC	CASSSNPNYGYTF
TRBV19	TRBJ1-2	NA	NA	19	TGTGCCAGTAGTATGATATTGAGTAGAGGGCCTCCTCCTAACTATGGCTACACCTTC	CASSMILSRGPPPNYGYTF
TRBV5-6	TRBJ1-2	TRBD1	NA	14	TGTGCCAGCAGCTCCGGGACAGGGGACTATGGCTACACCTTC	CASSSGTGDYGYTF
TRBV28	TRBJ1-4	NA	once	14	TGTGCCAGCAGACCACAGGGCAGTAATGAAAAACTGTTTTTT	CASRPQGSNEKLFF
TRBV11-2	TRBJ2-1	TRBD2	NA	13	TGTGCCAGCAGCCCCAAAACTAGCGGAGAGCAGTTCTTC	CASSPKTSGEQFF
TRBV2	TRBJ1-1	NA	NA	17	TGTGCCAGCAGTACCCCGGGAAAACAGTTGGCCAACACTGAAGCTTTCTTT	CASSTPGKQLANTEAFF
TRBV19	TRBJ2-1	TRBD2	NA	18	TGTGCCAGTAGTAGGGCTAGCGGGAGGTATGGGCACATTAATGAGCAGTTCTTC	CASSRASGRYGHINEQFF
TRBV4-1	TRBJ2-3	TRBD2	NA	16	TGCGCCAGCAGCGTTAGACCGGGACTAGAACAAGATACGCAGTATTTT	CASSVRPGLEQDTQYF
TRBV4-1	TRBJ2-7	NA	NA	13	TGCGCCAGCAGCCATCGGGGCTCCTACGAGCAGTACTTC	CASSHRGSYEQYF
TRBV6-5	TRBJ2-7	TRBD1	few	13	TGTGCCAGCGAGGACAGGGGAACGTGGGAGCAGTACTTC	CASEDRGTWEQYF
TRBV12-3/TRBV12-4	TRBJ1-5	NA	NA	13	TGTGCCAGCAGTTTGAAGGGGGATCAGCCCCAGCATTTT	CASSLKGDQPQHF
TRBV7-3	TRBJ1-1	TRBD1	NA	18	TGTGCCAGCAGCTTAACGGTGGACAGGGGAATGGTTCATACTGAAGCTTTCTTT	CASSLTVDRGMVHTEAFF
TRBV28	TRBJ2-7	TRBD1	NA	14	TGTGCCAGCAGCCCGGACAGGGAGAGCTACGAGCAGTACTTC	CASSPDRESYEQYF
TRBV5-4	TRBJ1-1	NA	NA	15	TGTGCCAGCAGCTCCCAGACATCAGAGAACACTGAAGCTTTCTTT	CASSSQTSENTEAFF
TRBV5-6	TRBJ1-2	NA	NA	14	TGTGCCAGCAGCTTGGACCAGGGTGTCTATGGCTACACCTTC	CASSLDQGVYGYTF
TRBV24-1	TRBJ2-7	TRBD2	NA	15	TGTGCCACCAGTGACCGAGCGGGAGAGGTTTACGAGCAGTACTTC	CATSDRAGEVYEQYF
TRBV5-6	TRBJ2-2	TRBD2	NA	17	TGTGCCAGCAGCCCAGGACTAGCGGGAGGGCCTGCTGGGGAGCTGTTTTTT	CASSPGLAGGPAGELFF
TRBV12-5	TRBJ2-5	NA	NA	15	TGTGCTAGTGGTTTGGGCGGGGCGGGTGGTGAGACCCAGTACTTC	CASGLGGAGGETQYF
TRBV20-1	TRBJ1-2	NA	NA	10	TGCAGTGTGAGCGGCTATGGCTACACCTTC	CSVSGYGYTF
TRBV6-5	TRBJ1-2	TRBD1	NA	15	TGTGCCAGCAGTTATGAGGGACAGGGAAGCTATGGCTACACCTTC	CASSYEGQGSYGYTF
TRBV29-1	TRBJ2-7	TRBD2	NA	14	TGCAGCGTTGGAACTAGACTAGCGGGAGGCGAGCAGTACTTC	CSVGTRLAGGEQYF
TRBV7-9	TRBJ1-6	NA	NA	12	TGTGCCAGCAGCCTATTTAATTCACCCCTCCACTTT	CASSLFNSPLHF
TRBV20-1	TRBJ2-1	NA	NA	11	TGCAGTGCCCTCCTACGCTATGAGCAGTTCTTC	CSALLRYEQFF
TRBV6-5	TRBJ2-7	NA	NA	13	TGTGCCAGCAGGAGGGAGACCAGCTACGAGCAGTACTTC	CASRRETSYEQYF
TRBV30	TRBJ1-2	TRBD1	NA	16	TGTGCCTGGAAGCCGGGACAGGGCGGAGGTGACTATGGCTACACCTTC	CAWKPGQGGGDYGYTF
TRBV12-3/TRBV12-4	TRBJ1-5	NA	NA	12	TGTGCCAGCAGTTTACCCTATCAGCCCCAGCATTTT	CASSLPYQPQHF
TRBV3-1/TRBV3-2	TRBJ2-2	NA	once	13	TGTGCCAGCAGCCCTCGGGTTGGGGGGGAGCTGTTTTTT	CASSPRVGGELFF
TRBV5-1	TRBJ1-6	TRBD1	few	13	TGCGCCAGCAGCCCGGAGCCAGGGGGCATTTTCCACTTT	CASSPEPGGIFHF
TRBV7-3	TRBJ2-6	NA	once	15	TGTGCCAGCAGCCCACAGATATCTGGGGCCAACGTCCTGACTTTC	CASSPQISGANVLTF
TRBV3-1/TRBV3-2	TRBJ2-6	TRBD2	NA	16	TGTGCCAGTTGCGGGACTAGCTACTCTGGGGCCAACGTCCTGACTTTC	CASCGTSYSGANVLTF
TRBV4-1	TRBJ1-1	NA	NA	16	TGCGCCAGCAGCCAAGGTCGTCGGGGAGGGAACACTGAAGCTTTCTTT	CASSQGRRGGNTEAFF
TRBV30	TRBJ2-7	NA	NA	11	TGTGCCTGGAGTGTTAGCTACGAGCAGTACTTC	CAWSVSYEQYF
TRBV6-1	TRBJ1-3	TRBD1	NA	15	TGTGCCAGCAGTGACCCAGGGGGCTCCCGGCACACCATATATTTT	CASSDPGGSRHTIYF
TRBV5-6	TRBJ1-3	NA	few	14	TGTGCCAGCAGCTTGTATTCGAAGGGGAACACCATATATTTT	CASSLYSKGNTIYF
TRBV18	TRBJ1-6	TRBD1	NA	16	TGTGCCAGCTCAGCCACCCCGACAGGGGAAGAAGGGCCCCTCCACTTT	CASSATPTGEEGPLHF
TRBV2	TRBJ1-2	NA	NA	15	TGTGCCAGCAGTGAATTCTTGCACTCCCCTTATGGCTACACCTTC	CASSEFLHSPYGYTF
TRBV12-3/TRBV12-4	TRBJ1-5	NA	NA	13	TGTGCCAGCAGTGTACGGGAGAATCAGCCCCAGCATTTT	CASSVRENQPQHF
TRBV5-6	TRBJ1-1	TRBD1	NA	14	TGTGCCAGCAGCTGGGGACAGGGGAACACTGAAGCTTTCTTT	CASSWGQGNTEAFF
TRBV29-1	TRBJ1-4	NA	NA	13	TGCAGCGTTGTACAGGGACAAAATGAAAAACTGTTTTTT	CSVVQGQNEKLFF
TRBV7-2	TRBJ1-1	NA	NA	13	TGTGCCAGCAGCGCGTATAGAGTCACTGAAGCTTTCTTT	CASSAYRVTEAFF
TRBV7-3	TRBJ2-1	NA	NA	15	TGTGCCAGCAGCCTCACCTCAGGGCAATACAATGAGCAGTTCTTC	CASSLTSGQYNEQFF